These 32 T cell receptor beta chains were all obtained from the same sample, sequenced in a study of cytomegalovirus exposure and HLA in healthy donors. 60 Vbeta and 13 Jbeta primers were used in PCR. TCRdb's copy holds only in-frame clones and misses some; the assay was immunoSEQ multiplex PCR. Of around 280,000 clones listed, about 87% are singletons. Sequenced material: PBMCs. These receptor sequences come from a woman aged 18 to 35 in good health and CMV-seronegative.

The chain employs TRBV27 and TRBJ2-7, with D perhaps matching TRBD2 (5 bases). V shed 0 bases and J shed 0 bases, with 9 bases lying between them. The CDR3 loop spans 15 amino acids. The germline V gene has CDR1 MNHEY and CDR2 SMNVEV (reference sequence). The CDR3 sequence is CASSLSLAVSYEQYF. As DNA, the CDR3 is TGTGCCAGCAGTTTATCCCTAGCCGTCTCCTACGAGCAGTACTTC.

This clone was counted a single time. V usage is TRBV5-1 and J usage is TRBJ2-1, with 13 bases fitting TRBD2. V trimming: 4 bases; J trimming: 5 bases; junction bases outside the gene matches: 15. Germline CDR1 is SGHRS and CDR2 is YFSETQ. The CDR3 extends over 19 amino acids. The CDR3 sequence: CASSPGGLAGANLHNEQFF. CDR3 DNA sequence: TGCGCCAGCAGCCCGGGAGGACTAGCGGGGGCCAACCTCCACAATGAGCAGTTCTTC.

In nucleotides, the CDR3 is TGTGCCACCGCTGGGGCGGGGGATTACAATGAGCAGTTCTTC. Its translation is CATAGAGDYNEQFF. The rearrangement joins TRBV10-3 to TRBJ2-1; 7 bases line up with TRBD2. Trimming at V came to 10 bases and at J to 4 bases, leaving 10 bases not matched to a gene. The CDR3 runs 14 residues. CDR1 and CDR2 (germline): ENHRY, SYGVKD.

The CDR3 is CASSESGLGTEAFF. As DNA, the CDR3 is TGCGCCAGCAGTGAAAGCGGGCTGGGCACTGAAGCTTTCTTT. The rearrangement uses TRBV10-1 and TRBJ1-1; D is uncertain. The V end lost 3 bases, the J end lost 4 bases, and 12 bases lay between the germline ends. CDR3 length: 14 residues. CDR1 is WNHNN, CDR2 SYGVQD, per germline (reference sequence).

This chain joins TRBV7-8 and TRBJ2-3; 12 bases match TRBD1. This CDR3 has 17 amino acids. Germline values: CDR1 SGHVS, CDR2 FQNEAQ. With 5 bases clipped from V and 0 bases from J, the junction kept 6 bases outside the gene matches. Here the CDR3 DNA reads TGTGCCAGCAGCGTGGGGACAGGGGGCTTGAGCACAGATACGCAGTATTTT. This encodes CASSVGTGGLSTDTQYF.

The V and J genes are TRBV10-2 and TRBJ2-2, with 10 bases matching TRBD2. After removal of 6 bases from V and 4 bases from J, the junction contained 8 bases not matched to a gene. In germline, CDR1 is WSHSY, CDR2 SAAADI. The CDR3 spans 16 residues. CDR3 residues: CASSSGLAAPTGELFF. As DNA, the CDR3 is TGCGCCAGCAGCTCTGGACTAGCGGCCCCCACCGGGGAGCTGTTTTTT.

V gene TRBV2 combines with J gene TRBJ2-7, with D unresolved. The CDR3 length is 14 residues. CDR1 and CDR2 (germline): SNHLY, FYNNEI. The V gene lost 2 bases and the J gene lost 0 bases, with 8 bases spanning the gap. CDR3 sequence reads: CASSETAPSYEQYF. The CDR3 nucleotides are TGTGCCAGCAGTGAAACAGCCCCCTCCTACGAGCAGTACTTC. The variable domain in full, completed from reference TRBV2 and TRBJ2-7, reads EPEVTQTPSHQVTQMGQEVILRCVPISNHLYFYWYRQILGQKVEFLVSFYNNEISEKSEIFDDQFSVERPDGSNFTLKIRSTKLEDSAMYFCASSETAPSYEQYFGPGTRLTVT.

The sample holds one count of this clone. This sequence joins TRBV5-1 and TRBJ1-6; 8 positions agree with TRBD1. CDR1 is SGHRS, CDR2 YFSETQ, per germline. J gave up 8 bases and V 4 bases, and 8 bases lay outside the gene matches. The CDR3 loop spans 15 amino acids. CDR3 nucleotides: TGCGCCAGCAGCGATACCGGGACAGGATATTCACCCCTCCACTTT. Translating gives CASSDTGTGYSPLHF.

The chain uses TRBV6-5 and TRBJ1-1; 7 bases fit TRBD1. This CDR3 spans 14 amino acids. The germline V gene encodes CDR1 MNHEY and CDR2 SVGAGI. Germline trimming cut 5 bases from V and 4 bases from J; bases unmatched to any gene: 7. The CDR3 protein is CASSPGTGATEAFF. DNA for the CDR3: TGTGCCAGCAGTCCCGGAACAGGGGCCACTGAAGCTTTCTTT.

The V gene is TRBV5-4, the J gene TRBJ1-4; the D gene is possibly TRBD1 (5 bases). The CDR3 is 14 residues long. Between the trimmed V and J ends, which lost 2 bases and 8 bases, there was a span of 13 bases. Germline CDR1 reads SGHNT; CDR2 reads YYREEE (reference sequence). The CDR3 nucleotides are TGTGCCAGCAGCTTCGGGGGGGATCGAGAAAAACTGTTTTTT. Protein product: CASSFGGDREKLFF. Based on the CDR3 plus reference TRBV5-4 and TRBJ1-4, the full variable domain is ETGVTQSPTHLIKTRGQQVTLRCSSQSGHNTVSWYQQALGQGPQFIFQYYREEENGRGNFPPRFSGLQFPNYSSELNVNALELDDSALYLCASSFGGDREKLFFGSGTQLSVL.

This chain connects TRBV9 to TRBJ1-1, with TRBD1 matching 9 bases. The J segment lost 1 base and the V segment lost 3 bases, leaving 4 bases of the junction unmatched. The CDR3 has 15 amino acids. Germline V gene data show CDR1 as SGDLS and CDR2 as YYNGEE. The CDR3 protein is CASSAGTGRNTEAFF. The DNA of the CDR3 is TGTGCCAGCAGCGCCGGGACAGGGAGGAACACTGAAGCTTTCTTT.

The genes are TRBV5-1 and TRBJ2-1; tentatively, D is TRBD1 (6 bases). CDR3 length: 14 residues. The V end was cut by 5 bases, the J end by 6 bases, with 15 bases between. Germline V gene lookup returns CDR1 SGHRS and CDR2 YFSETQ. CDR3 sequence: CASSQVQGSNEQFF. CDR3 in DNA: TGCGCCAGCAGTCAAGTACAGGGTTCCAATGAGCAGTTCTTC. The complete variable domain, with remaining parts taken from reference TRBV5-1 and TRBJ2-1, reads KAGVTQTPRYLIKTRGQQVTLSCSPISGHRSVSWYQQTPGQGLQFLFEYFSETQRNKGNFPGRFSGRQFSNSRSEMNVSTLELGDSALYLCASSQVQGSNEQFFGPGTRLTVL.

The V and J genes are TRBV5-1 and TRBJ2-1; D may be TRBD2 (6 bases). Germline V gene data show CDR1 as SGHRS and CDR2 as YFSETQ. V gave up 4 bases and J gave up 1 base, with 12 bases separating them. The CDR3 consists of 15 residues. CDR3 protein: CASSAGGESYNEQFF. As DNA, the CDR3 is TGCGCCAGCAGCGCCGGGGGAGAGTCCTACAATGAGCAGTTCTTC. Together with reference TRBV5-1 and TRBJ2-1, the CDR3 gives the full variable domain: KAGVTQTPRYLIKTRGQQVTLSCSPISGHRSVSWYQQTPGQGLQFLFEYFSETQRNKGNFPGRFSGRQFSNSRSEMNVSTLELGDSALYLCASSAGGESYNEQFFGPGTRLTVL.

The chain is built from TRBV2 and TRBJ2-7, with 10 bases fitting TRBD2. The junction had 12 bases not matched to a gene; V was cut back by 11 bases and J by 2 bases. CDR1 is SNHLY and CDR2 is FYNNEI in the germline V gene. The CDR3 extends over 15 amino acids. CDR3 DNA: TGTGCCGTCGGACTAGCGGCGGAAATTACCTACGAGCAGTACTTC. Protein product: CAVGLAAEITYEQYF.

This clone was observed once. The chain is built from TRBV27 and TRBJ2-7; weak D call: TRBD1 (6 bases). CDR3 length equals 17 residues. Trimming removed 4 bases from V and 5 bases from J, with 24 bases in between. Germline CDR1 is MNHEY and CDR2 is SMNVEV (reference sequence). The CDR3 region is CASSSGWTALEDHEQYF. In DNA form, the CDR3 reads TGTGCCAGCAGTTCGGGCTGGACAGCCTTAGAGGACCACGAGCAGTACTTC.

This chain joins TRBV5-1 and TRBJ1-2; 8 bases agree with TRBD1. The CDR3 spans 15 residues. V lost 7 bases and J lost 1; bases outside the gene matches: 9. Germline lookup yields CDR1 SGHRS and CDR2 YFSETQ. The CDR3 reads CASSQAGQVNYGYTF. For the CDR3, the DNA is TGCGCCAGCTCCCAAGCGGGACAGGTTAACTATGGCTACACCTTC.

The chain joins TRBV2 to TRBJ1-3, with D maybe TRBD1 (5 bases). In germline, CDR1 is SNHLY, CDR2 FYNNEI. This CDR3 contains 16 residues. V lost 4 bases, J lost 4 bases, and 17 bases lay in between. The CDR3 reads CASSGREGRGGNTIYF. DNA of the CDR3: TGTGCCAGCAGTGGACGGGAGGGCCGGGGCGGAAACACCATATATTTT.

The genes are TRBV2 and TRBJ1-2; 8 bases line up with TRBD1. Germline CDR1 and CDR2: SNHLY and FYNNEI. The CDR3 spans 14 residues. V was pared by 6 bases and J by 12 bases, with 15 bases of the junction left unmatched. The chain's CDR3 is CASSARTGLYGNTF. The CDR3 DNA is TGTGCCAGCAGCGCAAGGACAGGGCTCTATGGGAACACCTTC. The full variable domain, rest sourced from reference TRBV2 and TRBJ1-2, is EPEVTQTPSHQVTQMGQEVILRCVPISNHLYFYWYRQILGQKVEFLVSFYNNEISEKSEIFDDQFSVERPDGSNFTLKIRSTKLEDSAMYFCASSARTGLYGNTFGSGTRLTVV.

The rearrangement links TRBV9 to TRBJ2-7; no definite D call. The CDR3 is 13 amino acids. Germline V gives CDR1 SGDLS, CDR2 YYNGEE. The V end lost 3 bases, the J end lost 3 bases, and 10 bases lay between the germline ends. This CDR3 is CASSAPGFYEQYF. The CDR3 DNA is TGTGCCAGCAGCGCCCCAGGATTCTACGAGCAGTACTTC.

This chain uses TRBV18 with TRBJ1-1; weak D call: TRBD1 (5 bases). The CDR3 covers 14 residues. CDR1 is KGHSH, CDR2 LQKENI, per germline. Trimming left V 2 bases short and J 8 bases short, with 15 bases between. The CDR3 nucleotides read TGTGCCAGCTCACCATTGCCCCCGGGGGTGGAAGCTTTCTTT. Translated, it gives CASSPLPPGVEAFF.

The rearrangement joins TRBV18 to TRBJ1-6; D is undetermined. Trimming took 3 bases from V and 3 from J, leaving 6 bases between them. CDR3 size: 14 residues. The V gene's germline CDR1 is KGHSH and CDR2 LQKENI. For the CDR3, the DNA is TGTGCCAGCTCACCGAACAACTATAATTCACCCCTCCACTTT. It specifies CASSPNNYNSPLHF.

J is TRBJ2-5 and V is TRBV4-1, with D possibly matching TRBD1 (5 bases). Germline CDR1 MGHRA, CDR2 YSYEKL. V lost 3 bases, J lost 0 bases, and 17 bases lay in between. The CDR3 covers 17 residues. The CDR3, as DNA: TGCGCCAGCAGCCAGGCCCCAGGGCATTTGAACCAAGAGACCCAGTACTTC. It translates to CASSQAPGHLNQETQYF.

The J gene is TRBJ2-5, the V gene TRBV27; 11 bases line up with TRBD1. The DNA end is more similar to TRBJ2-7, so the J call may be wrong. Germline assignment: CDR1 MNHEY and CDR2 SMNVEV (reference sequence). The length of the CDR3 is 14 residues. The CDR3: CASSFGTGGYEQYF. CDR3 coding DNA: TGTGCCAGCAGTTTTGGGACAGGGGGCTACGAGCAGTACTTC.

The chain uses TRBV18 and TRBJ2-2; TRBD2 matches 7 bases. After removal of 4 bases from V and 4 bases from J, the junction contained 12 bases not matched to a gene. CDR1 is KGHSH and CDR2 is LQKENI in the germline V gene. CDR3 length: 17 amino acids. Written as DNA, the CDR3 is TGTGCCAGCTCACATCGGATCGTATGGGAGGGCACCGGGGAGCTGTTTTTT. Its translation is CASSHRIVWEGTGELFF.

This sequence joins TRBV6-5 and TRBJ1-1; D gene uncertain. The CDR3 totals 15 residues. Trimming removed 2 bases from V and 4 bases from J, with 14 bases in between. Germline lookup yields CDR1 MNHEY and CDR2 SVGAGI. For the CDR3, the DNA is TGTGCCAGCAGTTACCTGAGAGATGGAGGCACTGAAGCTTTCTTT. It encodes CASSYLRDGGTEAFF.

The chain's CDR3 is CASKGDYNEQFF. The DNA of the CDR3 is TGTGCCAGTAAAGGGGACTACAATGAGCAGTTCTTC. This chain links TRBV19 with TRBJ2-1; D is perhaps TRBD1 (5 bases). The CDR3 runs to 12 residues. Germline CDR1 reads LNHDA; CDR2 reads SQIVND (reference sequence). Trimming removed 7 bases from V and 3 bases from J, with 7 bases in between.

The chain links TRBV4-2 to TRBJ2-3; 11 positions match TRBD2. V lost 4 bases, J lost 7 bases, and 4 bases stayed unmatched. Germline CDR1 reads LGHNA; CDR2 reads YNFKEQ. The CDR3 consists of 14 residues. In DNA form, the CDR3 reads TGTGCCAGCAGCCTGACTAGCGGGGCTAATACGCAGTATTTT. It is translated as CASSLTSGANTQYF.

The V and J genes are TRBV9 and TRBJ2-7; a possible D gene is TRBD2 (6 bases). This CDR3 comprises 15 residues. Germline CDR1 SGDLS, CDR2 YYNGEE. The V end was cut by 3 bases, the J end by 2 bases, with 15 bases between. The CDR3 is CASSGEAGPTYEQYF. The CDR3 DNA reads TGTGCCAGCAGCGGCGAAGCGGGCCCGACCTACGAGCAGTACTTC.

CDR3 in amino acids: CASSRTGTGTHEQYF. The CDR3 nucleotides read TGTGCCAGCAGTCGAACCGGGACAGGGACCCACGAGCAGTACTTC. The J gene is TRBJ2-7, the V gene TRBV6-6; 9 bases align to TRBD1. CDR3 length: 15 residues. The J segment lost 5 bases and the V segment lost 5 bases, leaving 10 bases of the junction unmatched. Germline values: CDR1 MNHNY, CDR2 SVGAGI (reference sequence).

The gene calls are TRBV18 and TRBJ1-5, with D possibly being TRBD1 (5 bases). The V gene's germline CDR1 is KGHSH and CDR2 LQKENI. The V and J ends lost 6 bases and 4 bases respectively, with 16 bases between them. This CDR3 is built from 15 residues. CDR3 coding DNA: TGTGCCAGCTCCTCGGCGGGGGGTGGGAATCAGCCCCAGCATTTT. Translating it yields CASSSAGGGNQPQHF.

DNA for the CDR3: TGTGCCAGCAGTTTCGCGGGACCCACAGATACGCAGTATTTT. It is translated as CASSFAGPTDTQYF. V and J are TRBV27 and TRBJ2-3, with D maybe TRBD2 (6 bases). Looked up from germline, CDR1 is MNHEY and CDR2 is SMNVEV (reference sequence). V lost 3 bases and J 2 bases, leaving 9 bases between the germline ends. This CDR3 has 14 amino acids.

The CDR3 DNA follows: TGTGCCAGCATGGGACAGCCGAACACTGAAGCTTTCTTT. It yields the protein CASMGQPNTEAFF. The V and J genes are TRBV13 and TRBJ1-1, with 7 bases fitting TRBD1. V trimming: 7 bases; J trimming: 1 base; junction bases outside the gene matches: 3. Germline V gene lookup returns CDR1 PRHDT and CDR2 FYEKMQ (reference sequence). The CDR3 is made up of 13 amino acids.